Sequencing of this T cell receptor (beta chain) was carried out in a study of T cell responses to AZD1222 COVID-19 vaccine (dated by TCRdb to the early 2020s). Background on the whole study: AZD1222 recipients whose second dose came at about 4 weeks and those whose second dose came at about 12 weeks were combined into one group, since spike-specific TCR depth and breadth did not differ between the two schedules. A total of just over 230 trial participants underwent TCR sequencing, of whom more than 200 had received two doses of AZD1222 and 26 had received two doses of the MenACWY control vaccine. Trial participants were enrolled by age into subgroups of 18-55, 56-69 and 70-plus years, and roughly 160, 29 and 62 TCR-sequenced participants, respectively, were included in these subgroups. General findings and caveats noted by the study authors: Most participants were white British and females outnumbered males, and the authors suggested that clonal diversity may have been underestimated. Only 5 to 7 AZD1222 recipients were SARS-CoV-2 seropositive at baseline, limiting conclusions about previously exposed vaccinees. After two AZD1222 doses, both the breadth and the depth of spike-specific TCRs were significantly higher than at day 0 and than in MenACWY recipients. Epitopes outside the regions mutated in the B.1.351 and B.1.1.7 variants were reportedly recognized by nearly half of the unique spike-specific TCRs. The 56-69-year group was small, and its depth increase did not reach significance, likely because of low power. The whole spike protein was spanned by vaccine-associated CD4 TCRs, and dominant responses were seen in regions 160-218 and 743-854. Because no samples from the day 14 peak response were available, repertoires could be characterized only after the peak T cell response.

The CDR3 regions of human TCRbeta chains were subjected to immunosequencing. The published analysis was carried out like this. TCRs in the repertoires were matched against a reference library of SARS-CoV-2-specific TCRs that had been generated with the MIRA antigen-specificity platform. Breadth was defined as the fraction of unique TCRs that were SARS-CoV-2-associated, and depth was defined as the fraction of total T cells that were SARS-CoV-2-associated. Using the MIRA data, every spike-specific TCR was mapped to the spike region that the TCR reacted to and assigned to either a CD4 or a CD8 class. Log10-transformed breadth and depth values were compared by one-way ANOVA with Sidak's multiple comparisons tests. In TCRdb, the immuneACCESS table is reduced to in-frame sequences with V and J assigned. These tables do not hold every clone; where another copy was compared, an unresolved V gene accounts for under half, and the others remain unexplained. The V and J calls and the clone size are those of that table, but D and trimming were determined from the DNA. In this sample the table shows over 120,000 clones, roughly nine tenths of which occur a single time. The ten top clones hold roughly 2% of the sample.

What this sample's time point label stands for: baseline before first vaccination. The vaccinee samples were drawn from two UK trials, COV001 and COV002, one of which was a single-blind randomized controlled phase 2/3 trial testing AZD1222 (ChAdOx1 nCoV-19) in healthy adults. Trial participant PBMC samples were collected at day 0 and day 28 after the second dose for TCRbeta chain sequencing. Points on this clone: The clone's antigen remains unknown. No quality values exist for individual bases; no much larger clone is one base distant.

At the junction V is shortened by 7 bases and J by 8 bases, with 18 bases in between. The germline V gene (reference sequence) gives CDR1 as SEHNR and CDR2 as FQNEAQ. Reading from cysteine to phenylalanine, the CDR3 counts 14 amino acids. The only DNA kept is the CDR3, 42 bases in frame from the first base. This clonotype was sampled from an adult in good health. The starting material was peripheral blood, obtained on day 0 of AZD1222 vaccination. Recombination linked TRBV7-9 to TRBJ2-1; the D gene is possibly TRBD1, with 5 bases matching. For the CDR3, the sequence is CASIRWGQGHEQFF. The nucleotide sequence reads as follows: TGTGCCAGCATCCGGTGGGGCCAGGGCCATGAGCAGTTCTTC.